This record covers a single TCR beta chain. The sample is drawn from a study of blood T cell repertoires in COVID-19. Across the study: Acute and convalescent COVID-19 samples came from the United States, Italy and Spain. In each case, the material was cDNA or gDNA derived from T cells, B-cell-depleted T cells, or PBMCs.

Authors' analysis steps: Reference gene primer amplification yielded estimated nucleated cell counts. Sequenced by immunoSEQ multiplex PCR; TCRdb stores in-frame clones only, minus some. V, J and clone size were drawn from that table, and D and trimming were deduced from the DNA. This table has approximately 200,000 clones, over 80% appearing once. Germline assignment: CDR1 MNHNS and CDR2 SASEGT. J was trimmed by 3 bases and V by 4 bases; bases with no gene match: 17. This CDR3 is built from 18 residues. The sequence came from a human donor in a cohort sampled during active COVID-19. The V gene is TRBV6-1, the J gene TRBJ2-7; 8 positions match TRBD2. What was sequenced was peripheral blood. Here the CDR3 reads CASSGNAAQGRGGYEQYF. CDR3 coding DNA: TGTGCCAGCAGTGGAAATGCGGCACAGGGACGGGGGGGCTACGAGCAGTACTTC.